Included here is one T cell receptor (beta chain) sequence, with context. These data originate in a study of blood T cell repertoires in COVID-19. Here immunoSEQ multiplex PCR was the method, and the copy in TCRdb shows in-frame clones only, minus some. The top ten hold around 7.8% of the sample, which has roughly 200,000 clones, about 85% seen once. Germline-derived CDR1 and CDR2 are MNHEY and SMNVEV (reference sequence). J lost 7 bases, V lost 4 bases, and 10 bases had no gene match. CDR3 size: 16 residues. Sequenced input: peripheral blood. J is TRBJ1-4 and V is TRBV27; 9 bases agree with TRBD1. This clonotype was obtained from a woman between 55 and 75 years old with acute or convalescent COVID-19. CDR3 nucleotide sequence: TGTGCCAGCAGTTCGAACTCCGGGACAGGGAGTGAAAAACTGTTTTTT. Protein product: CASSSNSGTGSEKLFF.